The source of this TCR beta chain is a study of cytomegalovirus exposure and HLA in healthy donors. From germline, CDR1 is LGHNA and CDR2 YSLEER. V was pared by 4 bases and J by 5 bases, with 12 bases between. This CDR3 spans 13 amino acids. Assay used: immunoSEQ multiplex PCR; TCRdb lists only in-frame clones, some missing. The sample has hundreds of thousands of clones; roughly 87% are singletons. From the approximately 120-subject validation cohort, which was separate from the approximately 720-subject first cohort, the donors were drawn. The TCR originated in a man aged 18 to 29 in good health and CMV-seropositive. Sample: PBMCs. This chain joins TRBV4-3 and TRBJ2-7, with no clear D. The CDR3 protein is CASSRYLWNEQYF. The CDR3 nucleotides read TGCGCCAGCAGCCGATACCTCTGGAACGAGCAGTACTTC.